A selection of T cell receptor beta chains follows, all from one sample in a study of blood T cells in healthy people across ages. TCRdb re-called the 5' RACE reads with MiXCR, one entry per CDR3 protein. The data show hundreds of thousands of distinct CDR3 sequences, with around half seen just once and around a third held by the top ten. The sample consisted of blood. The receptors were sampled from a woman in her fifties or sixties in good health. Each CDR3 is given with its conserved first and last residue. The D gene is left open where the match is weak. Where a row states a size, it is once, few, many or the class of an expanded clone; other rows omit it.

v_call,d_call,j_call,clone_size,cdr3_nt,cdr3_aa
TRBV20-1,TRBD1,TRBJ2-1,.,TGCAGTGCTAGGACAGGGTACGAGCAGTTCTTC,CSARTGYEQFF
TRBV29-1,.,TRBJ2-5,few,TGCAGCGTCCCTCAGGCGGGTCTGTGGGAGACCCAGTACTTC,CSVPQAGLWETQYF
TRBV12-3/TRBV12-4,TRBD1,TRBJ1-2,.,TGTGCCAGCAGCCCAGGGGGGGACACTAACTATGGCTACACCTTC,CASSPGGDTNYGYTF
TRBV7-2,.,TRBJ2-1,few,TGTGCCAGCAGCTTGGAGAACCGTGAGCAGTTCTTC,CASSLENREQFF
TRBV6-5,.,TRBJ2-5,.,TGTGCCAGCAGCCCCTCGGGCGGTAGTCAGTACTTC,CASSPSGGSQYF
TRBV28,.,TRBJ2-1,.,TGTGCCAGCAGTTTATCTCCAGCCGTGGGTGAGCAGTTCTTC,CASSLSPAVGEQFF
TRBV29-1,TRBD1,TRBJ2-7,.,TGCAGCGTTGCGGGACAGGGGAGGGAGCAGTACTTC,CSVAGQGREQYF
TRBV20-1,TRBD2,TRBJ2-7,few,TGCAGTGCCACCGGGACTAGCGGGATACTCTCCTACGAGCAGTACTTC,CSATGTSGILSYEQYF
TRBV29-1,.,TRBJ2-7,many,TGCAGCGTTACCCCAAACCAGGGCTACGAGCAGTACTTC,CSVTPNQGYEQYF
TRBV5-6,.,TRBJ2-1,.,TGTGCCAGCAGCTTGGGTCTGAGAAACAATGAGCAGTTCTTC,CASSLGLRNNEQFF
TRBV27,TRBD2,TRBJ2-7,few,TGTGCCAGCAGCCTAGCGGGACCTAGCTCCTACGAGCAGTACTTC,CASSLAGPSSYEQYF
TRBV5-1,.,TRBJ2-5,.,TGCGCCAGCAGCTTGGGCCCCAGCGGACGGGCGGAGACCCAGTACTTC,CASSLGPSGRAETQYF
TRBV4-1,TRBD2,TRBJ2-5,few,TGCGCCAGCAGCCAACTAGGACTAGCGGGAGAGAAAGAGACCCAGTACTTC,CASSQLGLAGEKETQYF
TRBV18,TRBD1,TRBJ2-7,.,TGTGCCAGCTCACCGATTATGGGACAGGGAGGCTACGAGCAGTACTTC,CASSPIMGQGGYEQYF